This paragraph covers one T cell receptor (beta chain) sequence. This sample is drawn from a study of T cell changes during pregnancy in multiple sclerosis. TCRdb keeps only in-frame clones here, not all; method: immunoSEQ multiplex PCR. The data show tens of thousands of clones, about 90% seen once. Between the trimmed V and J ends, which lost 1 base and 3 bases, there was a span of 12 bases. Germline V CDR1 and CDR2: GTSNPN, SVGIG (reference sequence). The CDR3 is made up of 14 amino acids. This sequence was found in a female donor in good health, enrolled as a control in a pregnancy study. This specimen was peripheral blood, taken after pregnancy. The chain links TRBV30 to TRBJ1-1, with D perhaps matching TRBD1 (5 bases). As DNA, the CDR3 is TGTGCCTGGAGTGATAAGGGGAGGGACACTGAAGCTTTCTTT. Its protein is CAWSDKGRDTEAFF.